This TCR beta chain is from a study of T cells in Graves' hyperthyroidism and ophthalmopathy. Patients showing uncontrolled infection, other autoimmune disease, pregnancy or lactation were ineligible. This clonotype was recorded many times. RNA transcripts served as the template for amplifying TCR beta CDR3 regions. First-round RT-PCR targeting the TCR CDR3 was performed with the HTBI primer set. TCRdb recomputed calls from the multiplex PCR reads with MiXCR, one row per CDR3 protein. The top ten hold 15% to 17% of the sample, which has approximately 640,000 distinct CDR3 sequences, around 15% seen once. Input material: blood. The sequence came from a man aged 45 to 65 with Graves' hyperthyroidism.

CDR3 nucleotide sequence: TGTGCCAGCAGCTTAGCAGGACAGGCGAACACCGGGGAGCTGTTTTTT. Translated, it gives CASSLAGQANTGELFF. The chain has TRBV11-2 and TRBJ2-2, with TRBD1 matching over 7 bases. Losses at the gene ends were 1 base for V and 0 bases for J; bases not matched to a gene: 2. The CDR3 sequence is 16 residues long. The germline V gene has CDR1 SGHAT and CDR2 FQNNGV.